These 21 T cell receptor beta chains originate from one sample sequenced in a study of blood T cell repertoires in COVID-19. The protocol was immunoSEQ multiplex PCR, while the TCRdb copy is restricted to in-frame clones and leaves out a portion. The sample has about 280,000 clones, 85% seen once. The sequenced sample consisted of peripheral blood. The receptors shown here come from a man in his fifties with active or convalescent COVID-19.

This chain joins TRBV11-2 and TRBJ1-1; D is unresolved. This CDR3 spans 15 amino acids. V was cut by 5 bases and J by 1 base, with 14 bases left in between. Germline V gene sequence: CDR1 SGHAT, CDR2 FQNNGV. DNA of the CDR3: TGTGCCAGCAGCAAGACTGAGTTAACGAACACTGAAGCTTTCTTT. Translation: CASSKTELTNTEAFF.

V usage is TRBV27 and J usage is TRBJ2-7; TRBD2 matches at 10 bases. The CDR3 has 20 residues. The ends lost 3 bases at V and 5 bases at J; junction bases unmatched: 22. Looked up from germline, CDR1 is MNHEY and CDR2 is SMNVEV (reference sequence). The chain's CDR3 is CASSLGDTLKLAGVSDEQYF. Here the CDR3 DNA reads TGTGCCAGCAGTTTGGGAGACACGCTAAAGCTAGCGGGAGTCTCGGACGAGCAGTACTTC.

This clone was seen only once. The chain links TRBV4-1 to TRBJ2-7; 9 bases map to TRBD2. CDR1 MGHRA and CDR2 YSYEKL come from the germline V gene. CDR3 length: 16 residues. The J segment lost 3 bases and the V segment lost 0 bases, leaving 6 bases of the junction unmatched. CDR3 sequence reads: CASSQEVVAGDYEQYF. As DNA, the CDR3 is TGCGCCAGCAGCCAAGAGGTGGTAGCGGGAGACTACGAGCAGTACTTC.

In DNA, the CDR3 is TGTGCCAGCAGTCGTGGACTAACAAATGAGCAGTTCTTC. Translated: CASSRGLTNEQFF. V is TRBV27 and J is TRBJ2-1, with D possibly TRBD2 on 6 matching bases. This CDR3 contains 13 residues. Between the trimmed V and J ends, which lost 5 bases and 7 bases, there was a span of 12 bases. Germline CDR1 and CDR2: MNHEY and SMNVEV (reference sequence).

This clone was counted between two and nine times. This sequence joins TRBV19 and TRBJ1-2, with TRBD1 identical over 9 bases. Unmatched junction bases numbered 9, after V lost 2 bases and J lost 8 bases. CDR1 and CDR2 (germline): LNHDA, SQIVND (reference sequence). The CDR3 sequence is 15 residues long. The CDR3 region is CASSIPGQGFRGYTF. In DNA, the CDR3 is TGTGCCAGTAGTATACCGGGACAGGGCTTTCGGGGCTACACCTTC. The full variable domain, completed using reference TRBV19 and TRBJ1-2, is DGGITQSPKYLFRKEGQNVTLSCEQNLNHDAMYWYRQDPGQGLRLIYYSQIVNDFQKGDIAEGYSVSREKKESFPLTVTSAQKNPTAFYLCASSIPGQGFRGYTFGSGTRLTVV.

The V and J genes are TRBV2 and TRBJ2-5; maybe TRBD1 (5 bases). V lost 7 bases to trimming and J lost 2 bases, with 14 bases between them. Germline-derived CDR1 and CDR2 are SNHLY and FYNNEI. This CDR3 has 14 residues. CDR3 bases: TGTGCCAGCACCGACCCAGGGATACAAGAGACCCAGTACTTC. Translating gives CASTDPGIQETQYF.

The chain recombines TRBV5-1 with TRBJ2-7, with D maybe TRBD2 (6 bases). This CDR3 is built from 13 residues. The germline V and J ends were trimmed by 4 bases and 4 bases, with 12 bases remaining between them. Per germline, CDR1 SGHRS and CDR2 YFSETQ. The CDR3 DNA is TGCGCCAGCAGCCCACTAGCTGATTACGAGCAGTACTTC. Residues: CASSPLADYEQYF.

The chain couples TRBV7-3 to TRBJ2-2, with D hard to call. The germline CDR1 and CDR2 sequences are SGHTA and FQGTGA. Trimming cost V 5 bases and J 6 bases, with 13 bases left between them. This CDR3 spans 14 amino acids. The CDR3 DNA sequence: TGTGCCAGCAGCCCGCATGCGGTTGCCGGGGAGCTGTTTTTT. As protein: CASSPHAVAGELFF.

This sequence joins TRBV2 and TRBJ2-7, with D possibly matching TRBD1 (5 bases). With 5 bases removed from V and 3 bases from J, the gap between germline ends came to 26 bases. The CDR3 extends over 18 amino acids. Germline V lookup: CDR1 SNHLY, CDR2 FYNNEI. Here the CDR3 DNA reads TGTGCCAGCAGTTTTCCCCCTCTGGGGCTACCCACGTTCTACGAGCAGTACTTC. This encodes CASSFPPLGLPTFYEQYF.

The V call is TRBV2, the J call TRBJ2-7, with TRBD1 matching over 10 bases. V lost 5 bases to trimming and J lost 6 bases; unmatched junction nucleotides: 10. Germline V lookup: CDR1 SNHLY, CDR2 FYNNEI. The CDR3 covers 15 residues. The CDR3 spells CASSIDRGRSLEQYF. The CDR3 DNA reads as TGTGCCAGCAGTATCGACAGGGGGCGTTCACTCGAGCAGTACTTC.

This chain joins TRBV5-8 and TRBJ1-5; D is unclear. Trimming left V 1 base short and J 7 bases short, with 18 bases between. The length of the CDR3 is 16 residues. Germline CDR1 and CDR2: SGHTS and YDEGEE. The CDR3 DNA follows: TGTGCCAGCAGCTTGCGTACGATCCAAGTGGAGCAGCCCCAGCATTTT. Translating gives CASSLRTIQVEQPQHF. Drawing the rest from reference TRBV5-8 and TRBJ1-5, the complete variable domain is EAGVTQSPTHLIKTRGQQATLRCSPISGHTSVYWYQQALGLGLQFLLWYDEGEERNRGNFPPRFSGRQFPNYSSELNVNALELEDSALYLCASSLRTIQVEQPQHFGDGTRLSIL.

The gene calls are TRBV18 and TRBJ1-2; D gene uncertain. CDR3 size: 13 residues. Germline V lookup: CDR1 KGHSH, CDR2 LQKENI. Between the trimmed V and J ends, which lost 3 bases and 3 bases, there was a span of 8 bases. CDR3 sequence: CASSPERYYGYTF. CDR3 DNA: TGTGCCAGCTCACCTGAGAGGTACTATGGCTACACCTTC.

The chain recombines TRBV27 with TRBJ2-7; weak D call: TRBD2 (5 bases). Germline assignment: CDR1 MNHEY and CDR2 SMNVEV (reference sequence). The ends were cut back, 4 bases at V and 3 bases at J, with 10 bases in the middle. This CDR3 contains 13 residues. CDR3 nucleotides: TGTGCCAGCAGTTCCTATCGGGGCTACGAGCAGTACTTC. This gives the protein CASSSYRGYEQYF.

The chain employs TRBV7-8 and TRBJ1-2; 7 bases fit TRBD1. The ends lost 5 bases at V and 0 bases at J; junction bases unmatched: 6. In germline, CDR1 is SGHVS, CDR2 FQNEAQ. The CDR3 sequence is 15 residues long. CDR3 nucleotides: TGTGCCAGCAGCCCCGAACAGGGGTCTAACTATGGCTACACCTTC. Protein sequence: CASSPEQGSNYGYTF.

The chain employs TRBV6-2 or TRBV6-3 and TRBJ2-3, with a tentative D call TRBD2 (6 bases). CDR1 and CDR2 from the germline V gene are MNHEY and SVGEGT. This CDR3 region has 16 residues. V was trimmed by 1 base and J by 0 bases, leaving 11 bases between them. The CDR3 region has the DNA TGTGCCAGCAGTTACTTGGCGGGGACGAGCACAGATACGCAGTATTTT. As protein: CASSYLAGTSTDTQYF.

This chain joins TRBV28 and TRBJ1-6; 7 nucleotides line up with TRBD1. V was pared by 7 bases and J by 6 bases, with 15 bases of the junction left unmatched. The germline V gene has CDR1 MDHEN and CDR2 SYDVKM. There are 17 residues in the CDR3. CDR3 in amino acids: CASTDRFGGNVNSPLHF. CDR3 nucleotide sequence: TGTGCCAGCACGGACAGGTTCGGGGGTAATGTTAATTCACCCCTCCACTTT.

This clone was seen a handful of times. The chain uses TRBV2 and TRBJ1-2; D might be TRBD1 (5 bases). Germline assignment: CDR1 SNHLY and CDR2 FYNNEI. The V gene lost 1 base and the J gene lost 7 bases, with 13 bases spanning the gap. The CDR3 loop spans 14 amino acids. The CDR3 here is CASSEGGWEAGYTF. CDR3 DNA sequence: TGTGCCAGCAGTGAAGGGGGCTGGGAGGCTGGCTACACCTTC.

The chain links TRBV6-2 or TRBV6-3 to TRBJ2-2; 8 nucleotides line up with TRBD1. This CDR3 contains 16 residues. The germline V gene has CDR1 MNHEY and CDR2 SVGEGT. Trimming removed 6 bases from V and 1 base from J; junction bases left unmatched: 7. The CDR3, as DNA: TGTGCCAGCAGCCCAGGGGGCGCCGGGAACACCGGGGAGCTGTTTTTT. Amino acid sequence: CASSPGGAGNTGELFF.

This chain links TRBV27 with TRBJ1-2, with 11 bases matching TRBD1. Germline values: CDR1 MNHEY, CDR2 SMNVEV (reference sequence). V gave up 0 bases and J gave up 4 bases; unmatched junction bases: 4. CDR3 length: 16 amino acids. This chain's CDR3 is CASSLSTGQGGYGYTF. CDR3 DNA sequence: TGTGCCAGCAGTTTATCGACGGGACAGGGGGGCTATGGCTACACCTTC.

V is TRBV7-9 and J is TRBJ2-5, with a tentative D call TRBD2 (6 bases). CDR1 SEHNR and CDR2 FQNEAQ come from the germline V gene (reference sequence). CDR3 length: 15 residues. Trimming left V 5 bases short and J 5 bases short, with 18 bases between. The CDR3, as DNA: TGTGCCAGCAGCACCACGGGACTCTCATCGGAGACCCAGTACTTC. Encoded protein: CASSTTGLSSETQYF.

This rearrangement joins TRBV6-5 to TRBJ1-3; TRBD1 matches 7 bases. The germline CDR1 and CDR2 sequences are MNHEY and SVGAGI. The CDR3 loop spans 14 amino acids. V was pared by 8 bases and J by 4 bases, with 8 bases of the junction left unmatched. CDR3 loop: CASSGQGGGNTIYF. CDR3 in DNA: TGTGCCAGCTCCGGCCAGGGGGGCGGAAACACCATATATTTT.